The rows below give T cell receptor beta chains drawn from one sample of a study of molecular identifiers for immune sequencing clone quantification. Each CDR3 protein gets one entry after TCRdb re-called the PCR reads with MiXCR. This table holds about 640,000 distinct CDR3 sequences, just under 20% found once. Sequenced sample: naive CD8+ T cells from blood, with Jurkat cell RNA spiked in. These receptors were collected from a human donor in good health. Some libraries in this study had Jurkat cell RNA spiked in. The CDR3 runs from the conserved cysteine through the conserved F or W. The D gene is left open where the match is weak. For some rows the clone size is stated as once, few or many, or as a class when expanded; others skip it.

TRBJ2-5,many,TRBD2,TRBV7-9,CASSHTSGGTQETQYF,TGTGCCAGCAGCCATACTAGCGGGGGCACCCAAGAGACCCAGTACTTC
TRBJ2-1,-,TRBD2,TRBV27,CANSLSGTSPNEQLF,TGTGCCAACAGTTTATCCGGGACTAGCCCTAATGAGCAGCTCTTC
TRBJ2-7,-,-,TRBV28,CASSVRPDAFGNEQYF,TGTGCCAGCAGTGTAAGGCCGGATGCGTTTGGGAACGAGCAGTACTTC
TRBJ2-3,-,-,TRBV12-3/TRBV12-4,CASSLGQHTDTQYF,TGTGCCAGCAGTTTAGGGCAGCACACAGATACGCAGTATTTT
TRBJ2-5,-,-,TRBV6-2/TRBV6-3,CASSSGFQETQYF,TGTGCCAGCAGTTCGGGATTCCAAGAGACCCAGTACTTC
TRBJ2-7,few,-,TRBV4-2,CASSHITGDLSYEQYF,TGTGCCAGCAGCCACATCACAGGCGACCTATCCTACGAGCAGTACTTC
TRBJ2-7,few,TRBD2,TRBV30,CAWTSGAYEQYF,TGTGCCTGGACTAGCGGGGCCTACGAGCAGTACTTC
TRBJ2-1,few,TRBD1,TRBV11-2,CASSFYFGQGGYEQFF,TGTGCCAGCAGCTTCTATTTTGGACAGGGGGGATATGAGCAGTTCTTC
TRBJ2-7,many,TRBD1,TRBV20-1,CSANSDREFSEQYF,TGCAGTGCTAACTCGGACAGGGAGTTTAGCGAGCAGTACTTC
TRBJ1-1,many,-,TRBV7-9,CASSPWMNTEAFF,TGTGCCAGCAGCCCCTGGATGAACACTGAAGCTTTCTTT
TRBJ1-5,-,-,TRBV14,CASRSGGRRNQPQHF,TGTGCCAGCAGAAGCGGGGGGAGGCGGAATCAGCCCCAGCATTTT
TRBJ2-3,few,-,TRBV19,CASSIGQGLPDTQYF,TGTGCCAGTAGTATAGGTCAGGGACTCCCAGATACGCAGTATTTT
TRBJ2-7,many,-,TRBV9,CASSVNSGYEQYF,TGTGCCAGCAGCGTGAATTCCGGCTACGAGCAGTACTTC
TRBJ2-3,many,TRBD2,TRBV18,CASSPTAFSGGAIDTQYF,TGTGCCAGCTCACCTACTGCGTTTAGCGGGGGGGCCATTGATACGCAGTATTTT
TRBJ2-1,few,-,TRBV6-5,CASSKTGNAYNEQFF,TGTGCCAGCAGTAAAACAGGGAACGCCTACAATGAGCAGTTCTTC
TRBJ2-3,many,-,TRBV27,CASSHLTDTQYF,TGTGCCAGCAGTCATCTCACAGATACGCAGTATTTT
TRBJ2-1,many,-,TRBV7-2,CASSPPPGPRPGDEQFF,TGTGCCAGCAGCCCGCCACCGGGACCCAGGCCCGGCGATGAGCAGTTCTTC
TRBJ1-5,-,TRBD1,TRBV4-3,CASSQDGRLQDRGRVYSNQPQHF,TGCGCCAGCAGCCAAGATGGTAGGCTTCAGGACAGGGGGCGAGTCTATAGCAATCAGCCCCAGCATTTT
TRBJ2-1,-,-,TRBV6-2/TRBV6-3,CAGSYAGRPIFHEQFF,TGTGCCGGCAGTTACGCGGGCAGGCCCATCTTCCATGAGCAGTTCTTC
TRBJ2-5,many,-,TRBV4-3,CASSQVQGGETQYF,TGCGCCAGCAGCCAAGTACAGGGGGGGGAGACCCAGTACTTC
TRBJ2-7,many,-,TRBV7-9,CASSHQTGPEQYF,TGTGCCAGCAGCCATCAAACAGGGCCCGAGCAGTACTTC
TRBJ1-6,few,-,TRBV23-1,CASSQSPLGGCSYNSPLHF,TGCGCCAGCAGTCAATCACCTTTGGGGGGGTGCTCCTATAATTCACCCCTCCACTTT
TRBJ2-1,many,TRBD1,TRBV4-3,CASSHLTGTDYNEQFF,TGCGCCAGCAGCCACCTTACCGGGACAGATTACAATGAGCAGTTCTTC
TRBJ2-1,once,TRBD1,TRBV4-3,CASSQDIPVRGLNGQFF,TGCGCCAGCAGCCAAGATATCCCCGTAAGGGGGCTGAATGGGCAGTTCTTC
TRBJ2-2,many,-,TRBV20-1,CSARDWGETGELFF,TGCAGTGCTAGAGATTGGGGCGAAACCGGGGAGCTGTTTTTT
TRBJ2-7,many,-,TRBV7-9,CASSLGGVHEQYF,TGTGCCAGCAGCTTAGGCGGGGTCCACGAGCAGTACTTC
TRBJ1-1,-,TRBD1,TRBV19,CASSWTGEVNTEAFF,TGTGCCAGTAGTTGGACAGGGGAGGTGAACACTGAAGCTTTCTTT
TRBJ2-7,few,-,TRBV5-3,CASSLEYRASYEQYF,TGTGCCAGCAGCTTGGAGTACAGGGCCTCCTACGAGCAGTACTTC
TRBJ1-5,many,-,TRBV2,CASSEGTGYNQPQHF,TGTGCCAGCAGTGAGGGAACAGGGTACAATCAGCCCCAGCATTTT
TRBJ2-5,many,-,TRBV12-3/TRBV12-4,CASSPKDYQETQYF,TGTGCCAGCAGCCCAAAGGACTATCAAGAGACCCAGTACTTC
TRBJ2-3,many,-,TRBV6-5,CASSPGGLGTDTQYF,TGTGCCAGCAGTCCTGGGGGACTTGGCACAGATACGCAGTATTTT
TRBJ2-5,many,-,TRBV27,CASSIGGETQYF,TGTGCCAGCAGTATTGGTGGTGAGACCCAGTACTTC
TRBJ1-2,many,-,TRBV4-1,CASSQDRDYGYTF,TGCGCCAGCAGCCAAGACAGAGACTATGGCTACACCTTC
TRBJ2-7,many,-,TRBV7-9,CASLAKDDYEQYF,TGTGCCAGCCTGGCAAAAGATGACTACGAGCAGTACTTC
TRBJ2-1,-,-,TRBV27,CASSLPSPPYNEQFF,TGTGCCAGCAGTTTACCCTCGCCCCCCTACAATGAGCAGTTCTTC
TRBJ1-1,many,-,TRBV5-1,CASSFFPLQGTNTEAFF,TGCGCCAGCAGCTTTTTCCCCTTACAGGGAACGAACACTGAAGCTTTCTTT
TRBJ2-7,few,TRBD2,TRBV6-6,CASRGTSGIRAYEQYF,TGTGCCAGCCGGGGGACTAGCGGGATCCGGGCTTACGAGCAGTACTTC
TRBJ2-2,many,-,TRBV28,CASSLDSFGGELFF,TGTGCCAGCAGTCTGGACAGCTTTGGCGGGGAGCTGTTTTTT
TRBJ1-1,few,-,TRBV4-3,CASSQLPNTEAFF,TGCGCCAGCAGCCAACTCCCGAACACTGAAGCTTTCTTT
TRBJ2-7,-,-,TRBV12-3/TRBV12-4,CASSLGGAGAVYEQYF,TGTGCCAGCAGTTTAGGGGGGGCGGGAGCGGTCTACGAGCAGTACTTC
TRBJ1-1,few,TRBD1,TRBV28,CASRLTGDAEAFF,TGTGCCAGCAGACTCACAGGGGATGCTGAAGCTTTCTTT
TRBJ2-6,many,-,TRBV7-9,CASSLFPLAANSGANVLTF,TGTGCCAGCAGCTTATTCCCCCTGGCAGCCAACTCTGGGGCCAACGTCCTGACTTTC
TRBJ2-5,few,-,TRBV6-2/TRBV6-3,CASSPFILETQYF,TGTGCCAGCAGCCCATTTATTCTGGAGACCCAGTACTTC
TRBJ1-4,many,TRBD1,TRBV19,CASSRQGATNEKLFF,TGTGCCAGTAGTCGGCAGGGGGCGACTAATGAAAAACTGTTTTTT
TRBJ2-1,-,-,TRBV5-3,CASRTPQGGYNEQFF,TGTGCCAGCAGAACCCCCCAGGGGGGCTACAATGAGCAGTTCTTC
TRBJ1-2,-,-,TRBV19,CASTRGLYGYTF,TGTGCCAGTACCCGGGGCCTCTATGGCTACACCTTC
TRBJ2-7,many,-,TRBV10-2,CASSLDSREQYF,TGCGCCAGCAGCCTAGATTCGAGGGAGCAGTACTTC
TRBJ1-4,-,-,TRBV7-9,CASSGGTLGNEKQFF,TGTGCCAGCAGCGGCGGGACACTTGGTAATGAAAAACAGTTTTTT
TRBJ1-2,many,TRBD1,TRBV13,CASSSDRGAYGYTF,TGTGCCAGCAGCTCCGACAGGGGGGCCTATGGCTACACCTTC
TRBJ2-7,many,-,TRBV11-1,CASSFEGYEQYF,TGTGCCAGCAGCTTCGAGGGCTACGAGCAGTACTTC